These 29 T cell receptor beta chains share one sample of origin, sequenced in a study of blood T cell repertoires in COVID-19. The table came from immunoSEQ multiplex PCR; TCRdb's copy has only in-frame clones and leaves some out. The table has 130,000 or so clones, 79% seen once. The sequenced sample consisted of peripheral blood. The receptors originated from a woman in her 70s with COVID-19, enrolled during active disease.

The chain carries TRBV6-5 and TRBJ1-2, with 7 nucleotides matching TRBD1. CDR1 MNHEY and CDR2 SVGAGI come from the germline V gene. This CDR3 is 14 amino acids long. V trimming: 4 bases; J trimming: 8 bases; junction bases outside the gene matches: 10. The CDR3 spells CASSFLEGARGYTF. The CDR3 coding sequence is TGTGCCAGCAGTTTCCTCGAGGGGGCGCGGGGCTACACCTTC.

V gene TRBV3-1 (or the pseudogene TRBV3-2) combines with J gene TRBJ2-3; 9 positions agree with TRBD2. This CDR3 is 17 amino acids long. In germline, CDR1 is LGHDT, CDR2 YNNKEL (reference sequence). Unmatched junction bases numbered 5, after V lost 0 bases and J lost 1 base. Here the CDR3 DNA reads TGTGCCAGCAGCCAAGATCCGGCGGGGGGGCGCACAGATACGCAGTATTTT. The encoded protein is CASSQDPAGGRTDTQYF.

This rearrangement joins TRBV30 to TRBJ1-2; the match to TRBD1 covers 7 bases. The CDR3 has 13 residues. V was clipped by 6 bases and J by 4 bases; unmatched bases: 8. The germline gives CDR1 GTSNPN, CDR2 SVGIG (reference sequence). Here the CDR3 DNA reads TGTGCCTGTGTTCGGGACAGCACCTATGGCTACACCTTC. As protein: CACVRDSTYGYTF.

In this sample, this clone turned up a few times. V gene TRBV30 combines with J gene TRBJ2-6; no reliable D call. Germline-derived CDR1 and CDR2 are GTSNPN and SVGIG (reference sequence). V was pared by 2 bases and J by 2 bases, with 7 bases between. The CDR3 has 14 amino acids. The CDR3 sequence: CAWSRLAGANVLTF. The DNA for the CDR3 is TGTGCCTGGAGTCGGTTGGCTGGGGCCAACGTCCTGACTTTC.

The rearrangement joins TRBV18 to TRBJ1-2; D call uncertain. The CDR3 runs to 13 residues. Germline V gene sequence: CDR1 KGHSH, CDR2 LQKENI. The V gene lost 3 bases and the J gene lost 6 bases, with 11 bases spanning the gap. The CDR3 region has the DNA TGTGCCAGCTCACCTCCCGGGAGCAATGGCTACACCTTC. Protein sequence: CASSPPGSNGYTF.

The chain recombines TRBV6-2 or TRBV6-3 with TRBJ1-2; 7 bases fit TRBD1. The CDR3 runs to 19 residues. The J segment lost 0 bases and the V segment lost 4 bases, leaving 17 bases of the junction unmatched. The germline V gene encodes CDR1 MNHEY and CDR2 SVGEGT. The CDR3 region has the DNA TGTGCCAGCAGTTCCACGAAAATAAGGACAGGAATATCTAACTATGGCTACACCTTC. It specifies CASSSTKIRTGISNYGYTF.

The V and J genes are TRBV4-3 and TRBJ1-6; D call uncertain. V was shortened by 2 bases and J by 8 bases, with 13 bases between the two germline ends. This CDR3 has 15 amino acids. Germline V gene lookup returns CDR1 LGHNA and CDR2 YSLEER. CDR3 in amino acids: CASSQSKDGYSPLHF. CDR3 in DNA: TGCGCCAGCAGCCAATCGAAAGACGGGTATTCACCCCTCCACTTT.

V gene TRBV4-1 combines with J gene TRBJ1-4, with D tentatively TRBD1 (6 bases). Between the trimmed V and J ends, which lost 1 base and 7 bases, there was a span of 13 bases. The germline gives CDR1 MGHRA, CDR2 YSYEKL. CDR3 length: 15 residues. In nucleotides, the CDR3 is TGCGCCAGCAGCCAAGTGCGGGGGGGCGGTGAAAAACTGTTTTTT. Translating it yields CASSQVRGGGEKLFF.

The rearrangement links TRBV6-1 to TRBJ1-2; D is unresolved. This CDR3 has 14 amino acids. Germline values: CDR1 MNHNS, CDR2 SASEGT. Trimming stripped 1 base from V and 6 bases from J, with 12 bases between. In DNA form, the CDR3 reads TGTGCCAGCAGTGAAGGGAACTCCCGGGATGGCTACACCTTC. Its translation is CASSEGNSRDGYTF.

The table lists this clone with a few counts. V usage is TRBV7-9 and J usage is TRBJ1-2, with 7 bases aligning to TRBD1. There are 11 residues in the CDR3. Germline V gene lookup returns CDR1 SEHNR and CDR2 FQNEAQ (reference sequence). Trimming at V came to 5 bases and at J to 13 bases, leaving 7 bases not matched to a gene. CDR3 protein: CASSRTGAATF. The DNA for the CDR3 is TGTGCCAGCAGCCGGACAGGCGCGGCCACCTTC.

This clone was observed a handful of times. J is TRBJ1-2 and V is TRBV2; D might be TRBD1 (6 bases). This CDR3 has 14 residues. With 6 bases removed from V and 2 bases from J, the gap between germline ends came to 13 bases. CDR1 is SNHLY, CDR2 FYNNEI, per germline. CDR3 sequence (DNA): TGTGCCAGCAGGACAGGACGGGGAAACTATGGCTACACCTTC. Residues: CASRTGRGNYGYTF.

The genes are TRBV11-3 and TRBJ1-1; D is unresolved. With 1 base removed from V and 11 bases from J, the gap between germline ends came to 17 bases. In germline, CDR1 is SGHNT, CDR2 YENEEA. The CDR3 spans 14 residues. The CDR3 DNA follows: TGTGCCAGCAGCTTAGGCGGAATAAACTCCGCTGCTTTCTTT. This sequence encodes CASSLGGINSAAFF.

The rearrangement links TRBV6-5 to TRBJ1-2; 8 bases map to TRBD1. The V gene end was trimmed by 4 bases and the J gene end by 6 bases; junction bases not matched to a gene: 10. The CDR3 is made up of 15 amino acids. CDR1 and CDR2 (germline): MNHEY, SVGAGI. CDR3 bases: TGTGCCAGCAGTTCGACAGGGGTGTCAGTGCATGGCTACACCTTC. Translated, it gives CASSSTGVSVHGYTF.

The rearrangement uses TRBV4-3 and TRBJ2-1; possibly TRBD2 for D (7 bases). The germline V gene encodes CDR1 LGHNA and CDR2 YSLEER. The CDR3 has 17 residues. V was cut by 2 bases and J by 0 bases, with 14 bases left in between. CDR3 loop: CASSQRGGGSSYNEQFF. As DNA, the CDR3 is TGCGCCAGCAGCCAAAGGGGAGGGGGTAGCTCCTACAATGAGCAGTTCTTC.

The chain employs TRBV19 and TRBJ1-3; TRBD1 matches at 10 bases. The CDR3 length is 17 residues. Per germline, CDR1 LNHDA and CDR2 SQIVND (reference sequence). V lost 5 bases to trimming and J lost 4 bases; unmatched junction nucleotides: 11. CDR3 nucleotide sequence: TGTGCCAGTAGTGTCCGTCGACAGGGGGCGAGCGGAAACACCATATATTTT. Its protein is CASSVRRQGASGNTIYF.

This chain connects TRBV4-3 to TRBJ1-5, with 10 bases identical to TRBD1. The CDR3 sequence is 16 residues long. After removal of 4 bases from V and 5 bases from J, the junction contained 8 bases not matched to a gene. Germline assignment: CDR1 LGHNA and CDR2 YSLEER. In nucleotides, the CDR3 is TGCGCCAGCAGCCGCGGAGGACAGGGGGACTATCAGCCCCAGCATTTT. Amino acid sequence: CASSRGGQGDYQPQHF.

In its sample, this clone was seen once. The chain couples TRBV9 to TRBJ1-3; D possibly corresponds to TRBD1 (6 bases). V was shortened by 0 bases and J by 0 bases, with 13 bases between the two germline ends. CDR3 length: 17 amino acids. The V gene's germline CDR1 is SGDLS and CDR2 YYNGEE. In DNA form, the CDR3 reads TGTGCCAGCAGCGTAGACCCGGGACATATCTCTGGAAACACCATATATTTT. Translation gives CASSVDPGHISGNTIYF.

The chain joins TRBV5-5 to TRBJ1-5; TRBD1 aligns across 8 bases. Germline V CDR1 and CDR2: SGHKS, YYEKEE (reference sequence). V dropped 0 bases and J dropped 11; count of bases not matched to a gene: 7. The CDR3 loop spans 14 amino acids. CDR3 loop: CASSLVDTGGSQHF. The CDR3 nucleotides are TGTGCCAGCAGCTTGGTGGACACAGGGGGTTCCCAGCATTTT.

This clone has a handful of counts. CDR3 amino acids: CASSQAGGLASGETQYF. CDR3 DNA sequence: TGCGCCAGCAGCCAAGCTGGGGGACTAGCGAGTGGAGAGACCCAGTACTTC. J is TRBJ2-5 and V is TRBV4-3, with TRBD2 matching over 10 bases. Germline CDR1 LGHNA, CDR2 YSLEER. Germline trimming cut 1 base from V and 4 bases from J; bases unmatched to any gene: 9. CDR3 size: 17 residues.

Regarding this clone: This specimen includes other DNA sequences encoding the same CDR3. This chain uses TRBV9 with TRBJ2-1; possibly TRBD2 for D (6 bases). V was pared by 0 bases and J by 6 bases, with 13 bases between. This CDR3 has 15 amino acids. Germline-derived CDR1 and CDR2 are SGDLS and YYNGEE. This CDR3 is CASSVEGQGGNEQFF. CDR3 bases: TGTGCCAGCAGCGTAGAGGGGCAGGGAGGCAATGAGCAGTTCTTC.

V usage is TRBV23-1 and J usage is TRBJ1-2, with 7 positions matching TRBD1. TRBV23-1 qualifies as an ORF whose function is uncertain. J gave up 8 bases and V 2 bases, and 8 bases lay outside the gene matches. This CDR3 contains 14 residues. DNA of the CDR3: TGCGCCAGCAGTCAAGTAGACAGGGTAGGGGGCTACACCTTC. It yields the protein CASSQVDRVGGYTF.

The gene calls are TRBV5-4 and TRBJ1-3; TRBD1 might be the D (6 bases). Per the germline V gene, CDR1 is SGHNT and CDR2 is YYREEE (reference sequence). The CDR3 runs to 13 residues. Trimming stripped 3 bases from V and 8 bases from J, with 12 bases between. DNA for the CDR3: TGTGCCAGCAGCTCTCAGGGGATGGACACCATATATTTT. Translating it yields CASSSQGMDTIYF. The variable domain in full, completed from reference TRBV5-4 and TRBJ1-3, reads ETGVTQSPTHLIKTRGQQVTLRCSSQSGHNTVSWYQQALGQGPQFIFQYYREEENGRGNFPPRFSGLQFPNYSSELNVNALELDDSALYLCASSSQGMDTIYFGEGSWLTVV.

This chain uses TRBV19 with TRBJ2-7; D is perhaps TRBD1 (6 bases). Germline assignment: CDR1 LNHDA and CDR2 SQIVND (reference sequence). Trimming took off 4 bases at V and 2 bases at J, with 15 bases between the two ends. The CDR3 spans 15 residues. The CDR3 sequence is CASSTDSTGAYEQYF. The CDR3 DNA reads TGTGCCAGTAGTACAGACTCGACAGGAGCCTACGAGCAGTACTTC. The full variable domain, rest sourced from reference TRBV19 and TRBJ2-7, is DGGITQSPKYLFRKEGQNVTLSCEQNLNHDAMYWYRQDPGQGLRLIYYSQIVNDFQKGDIAEGYSVSREKKESFPLTVTSAQKNPTAFYLCASSTDSTGAYEQYFGPGTRLTVT.

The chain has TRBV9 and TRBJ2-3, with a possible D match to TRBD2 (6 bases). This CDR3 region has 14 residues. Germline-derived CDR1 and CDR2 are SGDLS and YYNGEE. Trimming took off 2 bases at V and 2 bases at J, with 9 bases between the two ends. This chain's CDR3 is CASSVGGYTDTQYF. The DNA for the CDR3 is TGTGCCAGCAGCGTGGGGGGATACACAGATACGCAGTATTTT. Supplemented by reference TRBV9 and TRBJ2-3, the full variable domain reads DSGVTQTPKHLITATGQRVTLRCSPRSGDLSVYWYQQSLDQGLQFLIQYYNGEERAKGNILERFSAQQFPDLHSELNLSSLELGDSALYFCASSVGGYTDTQYFGPGTRLTVL.

The CDR3 reads CASSSSGGPQASTDTQYF. Here the CDR3 DNA reads TGTGCCAGCAGTTCATCCGGGGGGCCTCAAGCTAGCACAGATACGCAGTATTTT. The gene calls are TRBV28 and TRBJ2-3; perhaps TRBD2 as D (7 bases). V was cut by 4 bases and J by 0 bases, with 20 bases left in between. Germline-derived CDR1 and CDR2 are MDHEN and SYDVKM. CDR3 length equals 18 residues.

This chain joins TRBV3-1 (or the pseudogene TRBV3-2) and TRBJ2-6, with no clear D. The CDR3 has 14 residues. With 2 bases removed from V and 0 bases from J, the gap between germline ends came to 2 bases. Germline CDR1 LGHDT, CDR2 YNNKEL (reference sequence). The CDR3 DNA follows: TGTGCCAGCAGCCAATACTCTGGGGCCAACGTCCTGACTTTC. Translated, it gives CASSQYSGANVLTF.

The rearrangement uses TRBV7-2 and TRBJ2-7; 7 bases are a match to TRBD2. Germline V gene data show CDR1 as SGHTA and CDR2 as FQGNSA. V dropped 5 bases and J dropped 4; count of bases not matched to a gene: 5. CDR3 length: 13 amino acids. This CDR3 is CASSPRGGYEQYF. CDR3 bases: TGTGCCAGCAGCCCCCGGGGAGGGTACGAGCAGTACTTC.

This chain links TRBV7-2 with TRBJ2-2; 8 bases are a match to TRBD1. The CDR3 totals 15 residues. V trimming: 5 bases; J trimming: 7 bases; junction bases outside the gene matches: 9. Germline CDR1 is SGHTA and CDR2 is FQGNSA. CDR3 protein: CASSGGQGANGELFF. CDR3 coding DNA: TGTGCCAGCAGCGGTGGGCAGGGGGCGAACGGGGAGCTGTTTTTT.

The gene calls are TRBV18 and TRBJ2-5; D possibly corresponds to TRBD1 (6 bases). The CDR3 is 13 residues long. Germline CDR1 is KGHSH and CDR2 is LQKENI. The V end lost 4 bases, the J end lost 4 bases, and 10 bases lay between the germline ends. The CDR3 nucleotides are TGTGCCAGCTCACTTGGCAGGGGAGAGACCCAGTACTTC. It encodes CASSLGRGETQYF.